The 9 T cell receptor beta chains below were found in one sample sequenced in a study of T cells after yellow fever vaccination (dated by TCRdb to the late 2010s). In the paper's terms, the treatment or condition label means: live attenuated yellow fever vaccine strain. The library relied on 5' RACE. TCRdb records Illumina HiSeq 2500 as the sequencer. In TCRdb, the public reads were trimmed at Q25 with fastp and aligned with MiXCR, with productive beta chains retained. Every entry covers one CDR3 protein and lists the most common genes and DNA from its rows. The table for this sample lists about 630,000 distinct CDR3 sequences; 12% of them were counted only once. In total, the top ten clones hold more than 13% of the sample. The specimen was PBMCs, collected on the day of the yellow fever booster vaccination. The receptors come from a man aged 25 to 40 who received the YFV17D yellow fever vaccine.

This sequence joins TRBV7-6 and TRBJ2-5, with 9 positions matching TRBD1. V lost 5 bases, J lost 6 bases, and 13 bases stayed unmatched. CDR1 is SGHVS, CDR2 FNYEAQ, per germline. The CDR3 spans 16 residues. CDR3 sequence reads: CASSGDMGQGRKTQYF. The DNA of the CDR3 is TGTGCCAGCAGCGGAGACATGGGACAGGGTCGGAAGACCCAGTACTTC.

V gene TRBV7-6 combines with J gene TRBJ2-1; 7 bases agree with TRBD1. V lost 0 bases and J lost 7; bases outside the gene matches: 6. Germline assignment: CDR1 SGHVS and CDR2 FNYEAQ. The CDR3 contains 15 residues. CDR3 DNA: TGTGCCAGCAGCTTAGCGAACAGGGGTGGGAATGAGCAGTTCTTC. Amino acid sequence: CASSLANRGGNEQFF.

The V gene is TRBV6-2 or TRBV6-3, the J gene TRBJ2-2, with D hard to call. Germline CDR1 and CDR2: MNHEY and SVGEGT. CDR3 size: 12 residues. The V gene lost 6 bases and the J gene lost 6 bases, with 8 bases spanning the gap. CDR3 residues: CASRPGAGELFF. The CDR3 region has the DNA TGTGCCAGCAGGCCCGGCGCCGGGGAGCTGTTTTTT.

The CDR3 here is CASSPWWEREKQDTQYF. DNA of the CDR3: TGTGCCAGCAGCCCATGGTGGGAGCGGGAGAAGCAAGATACGCAGTATTTT. The V call is TRBV7-9, the J call TRBJ2-3; 8 positions match TRBD2. CDR3 length: 17 amino acids. Trimming cost V 5 bases and J 5 bases; bases outside gene matches: 15. The V gene's germline CDR1 is SEHNR and CDR2 FQNEAQ (reference sequence).

V usage is TRBV20-1 and J usage is TRBJ2-7, with TRBD1 matching 9 bases. Germline V gene data show CDR1 as DFQATT and CDR2 as SNEGSKA (reference sequence). Unmatched junction bases numbered 7, after V lost 3 bases and J lost 4 bases. The CDR3 loop spans 14 amino acids. The CDR3 DNA reads as TGCAGTGCTAGGCCAGGGACAGGGCAGTACGAGCAGTACTTC. It translates to CSARPGTGQYEQYF.

This clonotype has more than one count but fewer than ten. The chain is built from TRBV18 and TRBJ2-7; TRBD1 matches 8 bases. Unmatched junction bases numbered 5, after V lost 2 bases and J lost 2 bases. The CDR3 is made up of 15 amino acids. Germline V gene data show CDR1 as KGHSH and CDR2 as LQKENI. In DNA, the CDR3 is TGTGCCAGCTCACCAGGGCCAGGGGGCACCTACGAGCAGTACTTC. Translated: CASSPGPGGTYEQYF.

V usage is TRBV10-3 and J usage is TRBJ2-5; perhaps TRBD1 as D (6 bases). V gave up 1 base and J gave up 5 bases, with 14 bases separating them. Germline V lookup: CDR1 ENHRY, CDR2 SYGVKD. This CDR3 has 15 residues. In DNA form, the CDR3 reads TGTGCCATCAGTGAGTTTCGGACAGCCTGGGAGACCCAGTACTTC. It specifies CAISEFRTAWETQYF.

V is TRBV15 and J is TRBJ1-1; D is undetermined. The germline V gene encodes CDR1 LNHNV and CDR2 YYDKDF (reference sequence). V was trimmed by 3 bases and J by 3 bases, leaving 8 bases between them. This CDR3 region has 13 residues. In DNA form, the CDR3 reads TGTGCCACCAGCAGGGCCGGGGACACTGAAGCTTTCTTT. Protein sequence: CATSRAGDTEAFF.

The V call is TRBV18, the J call TRBJ2-1; D unclear. This CDR3 is 17 amino acids long. Germline CDR1 is KGHSH and CDR2 is LQKENI. Deletions cut 2 bases from V and 6 bases from J, with 20 bases between. The CDR3 loop reads CASSPVVGKNGANEQFF. The CDR3 nucleotides are TGTGCCAGCTCACCAGTGGTTGGTAAAAACGGTGCCAATGAGCAGTTCTTC.